The 21 T cell receptor beta chains listed next were all sequenced from one sample in a study of control samples from healthy donors and cancer patients. Clones were read by immunoSEQ multiplex PCR, and TCRdb kept only the in-frame ones, dropping some. The table lists roughly 370,000 clones, 80% to 95% of them singletons. What was sequenced was PBMCs. These TCRs come from a man aged 40-49 years with head and neck cancer.

V gene TRBV6-5 combines with J gene TRBJ1-6; maybe TRBD1 (5 bases). Per the germline V gene, CDR1 is MNHEY and CDR2 is SVGAGI. V lost 0 bases and J 5 bases, leaving 8 bases between the germline ends. The CDR3 runs 15 residues. The CDR3 DNA follows: TGTGCCAGCAGTTACTCAGGGGCCAATAATTCACCCCTCCACTTT. Its translation: CASSYSGANNSPLHF.

With respect to this clone: At the DNA level, this CDR3 is encoded by other sequences in the same sample as well. This chain's CDR3 is CASSVGSSSYEQYF. The CDR3 region has the DNA TGTGCCAGCAGCGTAGGCAGCAGCTCCTACGAGCAGTACTTC. V and J are TRBV9 and TRBJ2-7; D is unresolved. Trimming shortened V by 0 bases and J by 0 bases, and 7 bases separated the two germline ends. Germline CDR1 SGDLS, CDR2 YYNGEE. The CDR3 runs 14 residues.

V is TRBV6-5 and J is TRBJ2-6; no clear D. The CDR3 totals 16 residues. Per the germline V gene, CDR1 is MNHEY and CDR2 is SVGAGI. Trimming shortened V by 0 bases and J by 0 bases, and 6 bases separated the two germline ends. The CDR3 DNA is TGTGCCAGCAGTTACTCGGAGAGCTCTGGGGCCAACGTCCTGACTTTC. This translates into CASSYSESSGANVLTF.

The V and J genes are TRBV11-1 and TRBJ2-6; D possibly corresponds to TRBD2 (5 bases). Germline CDR1 reads SGHAT; CDR2 reads FQDESV (reference sequence). CDR3 length equals 14 residues. V lost 5 bases and J 0 bases, leaving 5 bases between the germline ends. CDR3 sequence reads: CASSRGSGANVLTF. CDR3 sequence (DNA): TGTGCCAGCAGCCGGGGCTCTGGGGCCAACGTCCTGACTTTC.

The chain links TRBV5-6 to TRBJ1-1, with 9 bases aligning to TRBD1. Germline CDR1 SGHDT, CDR2 YYEEEE. The CDR3 totals 15 residues. Losses at the gene ends were 1 base for V and 7 bases for J; bases not matched to a gene: 8. The CDR3 reads CASSLMTGGLVEAFF. CDR3 sequence (DNA): TGTGCCAGCAGCTTGATGACAGGGGGTTTAGTTGAAGCTTTCTTT.

This clone was detected only once. The rearrangement links TRBV29-1 to TRBJ2-7; 10 positions agree with TRBD1. With V trimmed by 5 bases and J by 2 bases, 3 bases remained unmatched. The CDR3 covers 13 residues. The germline V gene encodes CDR1 SQVTM and CDR2 ANQGSEA. The CDR3 region is CSVSGQGPYEQYF. In nucleotides, the CDR3 is TGCAGCGTTTCGGGACAGGGGCCCTACGAGCAGTACTTC.

V is TRBV7-2 and J is TRBJ2-1; 7 nucleotides line up with TRBD2. V gave up 3 bases and J gave up 10 bases; unmatched junction bases: 0. The CDR3 spans 11 residues. Germline lookup yields CDR1 SGHTA and CDR2 FQGNSA. CDR3 nucleotide sequence: TGTGCCAGCAGCTTGGGGGGGGAGCAGTTCTTC. It is translated as CASSLGGEQFF.

The J gene is TRBJ2-7, the V gene TRBV7-2, with D perhaps TRBD1 or TRBD2 (5 bases each). V shed 5 bases and J shed 2 bases, with 16 bases lying between them. The germline V gene has CDR1 SGHTA and CDR2 FQGNSA. The CDR3 runs 15 residues. CDR3 region: CASSPPGMTTYEQYF. CDR3 nucleotide sequence: TGTGCCAGCAGCCCCCCAGGGATGACTACCTACGAGCAGTACTTC.

Worth noting for this clone: At one end, the junction sequence differs from germline, possibly due to a read error. The genes are TRBV29-1 and TRBJ2-3; TRBD1 matches at 9 bases. The V gene's germline CDR1 is SQVTM and CDR2 ANQGSEA. There are 15 residues in the CDR3. The CDR3 loop reads CSVEDRDRVADTQYF. The DNA of the CDR3 is TGCAGCGTAGAAGACCGGGACAGGGTCGCAGATACGCAGTATTTT.

The V and J genes are TRBV25-1 and TRBJ2-7, with 7 bases fitting TRBD1. This CDR3 is 14 amino acids long. The germline gives CDR1 MGHDK, CDR2 SYGVNS. With V trimmed by 7 bases and J by 2 bases, 8 bases remained unmatched. The CDR3 loop is CASTRRDRPYEQYF. CDR3 DNA sequence: TGTGCCAGCACCCGACGGGACAGACCCTACGAGCAGTACTTC.

The J gene is TRBJ2-7, the V gene TRBV28; D not certain. Between the trimmed V and J ends, which lost 3 bases and 7 bases, there was a span of 10 bases. The CDR3 runs to 12 residues. Germline assignment: CDR1 MDHEN and CDR2 SYDVKM. CDR3 coding DNA: TGTGCCAGCAGTTTGCAGGTAGGGGAGCAGTACTTC. It is translated as CASSLQVGEQYF. The variable domain in full, with the rest retrieved from reference TRBV28 and TRBJ2-7, is DVKVTQSSRYLVKRTGEKVFLECVQDMDHENMFWYRQDPGLGLRLIYFSYDVKMKEKGDIPEGYSVSREKKERFSLILESASTNQTSMYLCASSLQVGEQYFGPGTRLTVT.

V gene TRBV7-3 combines with J gene TRBJ1-1; D not resolved. The V end was cut by 5 bases, the J end by 1 base, with 11 bases between. The length of the CDR3 is 14 residues. CDR1 is SGHTA and CDR2 is FQGTGA in the germline V gene. The CDR3 region has the DNA TGTGCCAGCAGCGGAGACGGACCGAACACTGAAGCTTTCTTT. Protein: CASSGDGPNTEAFF. The complete variable domain, with remaining parts taken from reference TRBV7-3 and TRBJ1-1, reads GAGVSQTPSNKVTEKGKYVELRCDPISGHTALYWYRQSLGQGPEFLIYFQGTGAADDSGLPNDRFFAVRPEGSVSTLKIQRTERGDSAVYLCASSGDGPNTEAFFGQGTRLTVV.

The CDR3 nucleotides read TGTGCCAGCAGTTTTCCCCCCACCGGGGAGCTGTTTTTT. It codes for CASSFPPTGELFF. V usage is TRBV12-3 or TRBV12-4 and J usage is TRBJ2-2; D not certain. The V gene lost 3 bases and the J gene lost 4 bases, with 6 bases spanning the gap. This CDR3 has 13 amino acids.

The chain has TRBV10-1 and TRBJ2-7, with TRBD2 matching over 8 bases. The CDR3 is made up of 15 amino acids. Germline V gene lookup returns CDR1 WNHNN and CDR2 SYGVQD (reference sequence). The V gene end was trimmed by 2 bases and the J gene end by 7 bases; junction bases not matched to a gene: 10. In DNA, the CDR3 is TGCGCCAGCAGTGAGGCCGGGACTAGTCTTTGGGAGCAGTACTTC. Amino acids: CASSEAGTSLWEQYF.

Notes on this clone: The sample carries other DNA sequences with the same CDR3. The genes are TRBV5-1 and TRBJ2-2, with 8 nucleotides matching TRBD2. The CDR3 consists of 16 residues. J was trimmed by 2 bases and V by 4 bases; bases with no gene match: 7. Germline V gene data show CDR1 as SGHRS and CDR2 as YFSETQ. DNA of the CDR3: TGCGCCAGCAGCCCCCGGGGGGGGGACAACACCGGGGAGCTGTTTTTT. Amino acid sequence: CASSPRGGDNTGELFF.

Details on this clone: The sample holds other DNA sequences that translate to the same CDR3. This chain uses TRBV9 with TRBJ1-2; D gene unclear. This CDR3 region has 14 residues. CDR1 and CDR2 (germline): SGDLS, YYNGEE. V lost 0 bases, J lost 2 bases, and 8 bases lay in between. The CDR3 spells CASSVVGGNYGYTF. For the CDR3, the DNA is TGTGCCAGCAGCGTAGTGGGAGGGAACTATGGCTACACCTTC. The full variable domain, in which reference TRBV9 and TRBJ1-2 provide the parts outside the CDR3, is DSGVTQTPKHLITATGQRVTLRCSPRSGDLSVYWYQQSLDQGLQFLIQYYNGEERAKGNILERFSAQQFPDLHSELNLSSLELGDSALYFCASSVVGGNYGYTFGSGTRLTVV.

The CDR3 DNA follows: TGTGCCAGCAGTCGGACTAGGAACTACGAGCAGTACTTC. Encoded protein: CASSRTRNYEQYF. This chain connects TRBV5-4 to TRBJ2-7; TRBD2 aligns across 7 bases. The CDR3 loop spans 13 amino acids. Germline V gene data show CDR1 as SGHNT and CDR2 as YYREEE (reference sequence). V was pared by 5 bases and J by 3 bases, with 5 bases of the junction left unmatched.

V and J are TRBV3-1 (or the pseudogene TRBV3-2) and TRBJ2-2; D is uncertain. This CDR3 region has 15 residues. Germline values: CDR1 LGHDT, CDR2 YNNKEL (reference sequence). V was clipped by 3 bases and J by 2 bases, with 10 bases between them. The CDR3: CASSQFTANTGELFF. CDR3 DNA: TGTGCCAGCAGCCAGTTCACAGCTAACACCGGGGAGCTGTTTTTT.

The V gene is TRBV19, the J gene TRBJ2-1, with 9 bases matching TRBD1. The CDR3 sequence is 15 residues long. V shed 6 bases, J shed 8 bases, and the junction held 11 bases outside the gene matches. The germline gives CDR1 LNHDA, CDR2 SQIVND (reference sequence). CDR3 in amino acids: CASRSGTGFLDEQFF. The CDR3 DNA reads TGTGCCAGTAGGTCCGGGACAGGGTTTCTCGATGAGCAGTTCTTC.

The CDR3 sequence: CASSLDLGGGLNTGELFF. The CDR3 DNA follows: TGTGCCAGCAGCTTAGATCTTGGAGGGGGCCTGAACACCGGGGAGCTGTTTTTT. The chain couples TRBV11-3 to TRBJ2-2, with D possibly being TRBD1 (7 bases). This CDR3 region has 18 residues. CDR1 is SGHNT, CDR2 YENEEA, per germline. The V end was cut by 0 bases, the J end by 1 base, with 15 bases between.

In this sample, this clone turned up a few times. V and J are TRBV15 and TRBJ1-6; maybe TRBD1 (5 bases). The CDR3 has 15 amino acids. With 1 base removed from V and 4 bases from J, the gap between germline ends came to 8 bases. CDR1 is LNHNV and CDR2 is YYDKDF in the germline V gene (reference sequence). CDR3 region: CATSRGGEYNSPLHF. The CDR3 coding sequence is TGTGCCACCAGCAGAGGGGGGGAATATAATTCACCCCTCCACTTT.